The T cell receptor beta chain described here comes from a study of CD8 T cells in Susac syndrome. Peripheral blood CD8+ and CD4+ T cells were profiled by TCR beta sequencing. TEMRA cells were FACS-enriched, while CD8+ and CD4+ T cells were negatively isolated. An input of about 0.45 to 1 ug of RNA was subjected to reverse transcription using random hexamers. TCR beta CDR3 was amplified by immunoSEQ covering 54 Vbeta and 13 Jbeta. Using its own MiXCR run on the immunoSEQ multiplex PCR reads, TCRdb lists one record per CDR3 protein. In the table there are about 160,000 distinct CDR3 sequences, roughly 95% of which are singletons. CDR1 is SGHRS, CDR2 YFSETQ, per germline. Trimming shortened V by 0 bases and J by 5 bases, and 14 bases separated the two germline ends. This CDR3 comprises 15 residues.

The sequencing sample was made of CD4+ T cells from PBMCs. The clonotype originates from a human donor with Susac syndrome. V gene TRBV5-1 combines with J gene TRBJ2-5; D unclear. CDR3 amino acids: CASSLADHMGETQYF. The DNA for the CDR3 is TGCGCCAGCAGCTTGGCGGACCACATGGGGGAGACCCAGTACTTC.